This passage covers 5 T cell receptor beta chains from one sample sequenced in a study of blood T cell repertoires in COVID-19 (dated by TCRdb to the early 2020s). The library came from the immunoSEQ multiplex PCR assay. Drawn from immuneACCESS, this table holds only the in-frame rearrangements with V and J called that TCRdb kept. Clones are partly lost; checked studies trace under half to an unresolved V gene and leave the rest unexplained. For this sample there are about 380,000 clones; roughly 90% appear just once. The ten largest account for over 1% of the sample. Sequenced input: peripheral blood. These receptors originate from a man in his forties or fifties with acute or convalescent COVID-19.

CDR3 residues: CASSQDKGDDYGYTF. CDR3 bases: TGTGCCAGCAGCCAAGATAAAGGGGATGACTATGGCTACACCTTC. The chain employs TRBV4-2 and TRBJ1-2, with D tentatively TRBD1 (5 bases). This CDR3 spans 15 amino acids. CDR1 is LGHNA, CDR2 YNFKEQ, per germline. V gave up 0 bases and J gave up 3 bases, with 11 bases separating them.

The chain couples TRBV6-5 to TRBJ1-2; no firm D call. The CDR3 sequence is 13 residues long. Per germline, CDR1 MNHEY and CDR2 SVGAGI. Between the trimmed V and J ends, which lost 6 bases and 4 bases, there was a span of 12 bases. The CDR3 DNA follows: TGTGCCAGCAGCCTTTATCGAGGCTATGGCTACACCTTC. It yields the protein CASSLYRGYGYTF.

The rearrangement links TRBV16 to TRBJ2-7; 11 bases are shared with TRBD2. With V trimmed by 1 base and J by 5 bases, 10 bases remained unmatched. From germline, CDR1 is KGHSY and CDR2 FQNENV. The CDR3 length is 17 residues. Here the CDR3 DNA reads TGTGCCAGCAGCCAATTTTCCTCTAGCGGGAGGAGAGACGAGCAGTACTTC. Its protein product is CASSQFSSSGRRDEQYF.

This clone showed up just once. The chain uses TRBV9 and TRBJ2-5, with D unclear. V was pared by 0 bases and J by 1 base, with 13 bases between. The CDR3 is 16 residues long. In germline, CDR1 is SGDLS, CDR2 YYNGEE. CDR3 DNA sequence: TGTGCCAGCAGCGTAGGAGAACTCCCCCGCCAAGAGACCCAGTACTTC. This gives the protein CASSVGELPRQETQYF. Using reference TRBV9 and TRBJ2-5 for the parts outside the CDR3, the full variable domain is DSGVTQTPKHLITATGQRVTLRCSPRSGDLSVYWYQQSLDQGLQFLIQYYNGEERAKGNILERFSAQQFPDLHSELNLSSLELGDSALYFCASSVGELPRQETQYFGPGTRLLVL.

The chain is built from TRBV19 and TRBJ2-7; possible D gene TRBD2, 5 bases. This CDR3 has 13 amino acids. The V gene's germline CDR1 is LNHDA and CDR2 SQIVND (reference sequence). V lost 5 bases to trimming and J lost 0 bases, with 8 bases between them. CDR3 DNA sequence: TGTGCCAGTAGTTTGGGGAGCTCCTACGAGCAGTACTTC. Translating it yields CASSLGSSYEQYF. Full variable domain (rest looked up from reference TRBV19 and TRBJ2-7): DGGITQSPKYLFRKEGQNVTLSCEQNLNHDAMYWYRQDPGQGLRLIYYSQIVNDFQKGDIAEGYSVSREKKESFPLTVTSAQKNPTAFYLCASSLGSSYEQYFGPGTRLTVT.